A single sample gave rise to the 7 T cell receptor beta chains below, sequenced in a study of T cells in Graves' hyperthyroidism and ophthalmopathy. TCR beta CDR3 region amplification was performed from RNA transcripts. The HTBI primer set was used in a first-round RT-PCR of the TCR CDR3. TCRdb re-analysed the multiplex PCR reads in MiXCR, keeping a single row per CDR3 protein. Here the sample spans about 610,000 distinct CDR3 sequences, approximately 15% being singletons. Material for sequencing was blood. Source of these receptors: a woman aged 40 to 50 with Graves' ophthalmopathy.

This clonotype came up many times. The chain carries TRBV28 and TRBJ1-2; D not certain. This CDR3 has 15 residues. CDR1 and CDR2 from the germline V gene are MDHEN and SYDVKM. Between the trimmed V and J ends, which lost 3 bases and 3 bases, there was a span of 14 bases. CDR3 sequence: CASSLTQTSHYGYTF. CDR3 nucleotide sequence: TGTGCCAGCAGTTTGACACAGACCAGCCACTATGGCTACACCTTC.

This clonotype was observed many times. The genes are TRBV24-1 and TRBJ2-3, with TRBD2 as a possible D gene (5 bases). V lost 7 bases to trimming and J lost 4 bases, with 14 bases between them. Germline CDR1 reads KGHDR; CDR2 reads SFDVKD. This CDR3 spans 14 amino acids. Here the CDR3 DNA reads TGTGCCACCAGCCCCAAGGGAGCGTCAGATACGCAGTATTTT. Translating it yields CATSPKGASDTQYF.

This clonotype was seen ten or more times. V gene TRBV12-3 or TRBV12-4 combines with J gene TRBJ1-2; D is ambiguous. V lost 7 bases to trimming and J lost 13 bases, with 22 bases between them. The CDR3 has 13 residues. CDR3 nucleotides: TGTGCCAGCAACCCCGGGGATCGCCGCGGGTCCACCTTC. This codes for CASNPGDRRGSTF.

Ten or more counts support this clonotype. The chain joins TRBV24-1 to TRBJ2-5, with D uncertain. The CDR3 is 17 amino acids. V was pared by 4 bases and J by 5 bases, with 22 bases between. Germline V gives CDR1 KGHDR, CDR2 SFDVKD. DNA of the CDR3: TGTGCCACCAGTGACCAACACATCGAGGCCGGTTGGGAGACCCAGTACTTC. This translates into CATSDQHIEAGWETQYF.

J is TRBJ2-7 and V is TRBV28, with 7 nucleotides matching TRBD1. V trimming: 9 bases; J trimming: 5 bases; junction bases outside the gene matches: 7. This CDR3 region has 12 residues. Germline-derived CDR1 and CDR2 are MDHEN and SYDVKM. The CDR3 reads CASSRGMNEQYF. DNA for the CDR3: TGTGCCAGTTCCAGGGGGATGAACGAGCAGTACTTC. Variable domain in full (rest from reference TRBV28 and TRBJ2-7): DVKVTQSSRYLVKRTGEKVFLECVQDMDHENMFWYRQDPGLGLRLIYFSYDVKMKEKGDIPEGYSVSREKKERFSLILESASTNQTSMYLCASSRGMNEQYFGPGTRLTVT.

This chain joins TRBV20-1 and TRBJ2-7, with D possibly being TRBD1 or TRBD2 (5 bases each). V lost 6 bases, J lost 0 bases, and 18 bases lay in between. CDR1 and CDR2 (germline): DFQATT, SNEGSKA (reference sequence). The CDR3 runs 15 residues. CDR3 residues: CSAVGSGTSSYEQYF. CDR3 DNA: TGCAGTGCCGTAGGATCCGGGACGAGCTCCTACGAGCAGTACTTC.

This clonotype was picked up many times. The V and J genes are TRBV27 and TRBJ1-1; D may be TRBD1 (5 bases). V was pared by 5 bases and J by 1 base, with 14 bases between. Germline CDR1 and CDR2: MNHEY and SMNVEV (reference sequence). The CDR3 totals 15 residues. CDR3 nucleotides: TGTGCCAGCAGTACCCACGGGGCTAAGAACACTGAAGCTTTCTTT. Translating it yields CASSTHGAKNTEAFF.